The 30 T cell receptor beta chains reported below all come from one sample, sequenced in a study of identical twins' blood T cells. One entry per CDR3 protein results from TCRdb running MiXCR on the 5' RACE reads. Found here are 350,000 to 400,000 distinct CDR3 sequences, more than 25% of them singletons; the top ten hold roughly 6.1%. The sequenced sample was PBMCs. The receptors were sampled from a woman aged 18 to 50 in good health.

The chain joins TRBV27 to TRBJ1-5; D is perhaps TRBD1 (5 bases). The V gene lost 9 bases and the J gene lost 7 bases, with 16 bases spanning the gap. The CDR3 contains 13 residues. CDR1 and CDR2 (germline): MNHEY, SMNVEV (reference sequence). The CDR3 region is CASQWGVGQPQHF. DNA of the CDR3: TGTGCCAGTCAATGGGGCGTGGGACAGCCCCAGCATTTT.

CDR3 coding DNA: TGCGCCAGCAGCCAAGATCCCACAGGGTTCTATGGCTACACCTTC. Its translation is CASSQDPTGFYGYTF. V usage is TRBV4-1 and J usage is TRBJ1-2, with a tentative D call TRBD1 (6 bases). The CDR3 loop spans 15 amino acids. Germline lookup yields CDR1 MGHRA and CDR2 YSYEKL. Deletions cut 0 bases from V and 4 bases from J, with 12 bases between.

In its sample, this clonotype was seen many times. J is TRBJ1-1 and V is TRBV20-1; no firm D call. Trimming took off 2 bases at V and 6 bases at J, with 10 bases between the two ends. This CDR3 region has 12 residues. Germline V lookup: CDR1 DFQATT, CDR2 SNEGSKA (reference sequence). This CDR3 is CSARRSRPEAFF. The CDR3 nucleotides read TGCAGTGCTAGACGATCCAGGCCTGAAGCTTTCTTT.

The chain couples TRBV2 to TRBJ1-2, with 7 bases that match TRBD1. This CDR3 spans 12 amino acids. Trimming cost V 5 bases and J 8 bases; bases outside gene matches: 5. CDR1 and CDR2 from the germline V gene are SNHLY and FYNNEI. The DNA for the CDR3 is TGTGCCAGCAGTATGACAGGGTCAGGCTACACCTTC. It is translated as CASSMTGSGYTF.

This clonotype has more than one count but fewer than ten. The chain links TRBV7-9 to TRBJ1-2, with no clear D. This CDR3 contains 14 residues. The V gene's germline CDR1 is SEHNR and CDR2 FQNEAQ (reference sequence). Trimming removed 5 bases at V and 6 bases at J, with 16 bases between. For the CDR3, the DNA is TGTGCCAGCAGCACAAAGGAGGGATCGCATGGCTACACCTTC. It codes for CASSTKEGSHGYTF. The whole variable domain, remainder taken from reference TRBV7-9 and TRBJ1-2, is DTGVSQNPRHKITKRGQNVTFRCDPISEHNRLYWYRQTLGQGPEFLTYFQNEAQLEKSRLLSDRFSAERPKGSFSTLEIQRTEQGDSAMYLCASSTKEGSHGYTFGSGTRLTVV.

This clonotype was counted a few times. The chain is built from TRBV11-3 and TRBJ1-2; D is possibly TRBD1 (5 bases). The CDR3 length is 15 residues. V lost 4 bases to trimming and J lost 8 bases, with 20 bases between them. The germline V gene encodes CDR1 SGHNT and CDR2 YENEEA. This chain's CDR3 is CASSSTGTRGGGYTF. The CDR3, as DNA: TGTGCCAGCAGCTCAACCGGGACTCGTGGCGGGGGCTACACCTTC.

This clonotype occurred a few times. The V gene is TRBV19, the J gene TRBJ1-6, with 9 bases fitting TRBD1. The CDR3 runs 16 residues. The junction had 8 bases not matched to a gene; V was cut back by 5 bases and J by 6 bases. Germline V gives CDR1 LNHDA, CDR2 SQIVND (reference sequence). CDR3 region: CASSSLMTGGNSPLHF. The CDR3 DNA reads TGTGCCAGTAGTTCCCTCATGACAGGGGGTAATTCACCCCTCCACTTT.

This chain links TRBV3-1 with TRBJ2-2, with no clear D. This CDR3 is built from 12 residues. With 0 bases removed from V and 12 bases from J, the gap between germline ends came to 8 bases. CDR1 is LGHDT, CDR2 YNNKEL, per germline (reference sequence). The CDR3 protein is CASSQDDLKLFF. CDR3 DNA sequence: TGTGCCAGCAGCCAAGATGACCTGAAGCTGTTTTTT.

The table lists this clonotype with a few counts. The V call is TRBV7-2, the J call TRBJ2-7, with D hard to call. Germline V lookup: CDR1 SGHTA, CDR2 FQGNSA. The CDR3 spans 13 residues. Trimming pared 0 bases from V and 4 bases from J, leaving 7 bases between. CDR3 loop: CASSLAYGYEQYF. The DNA for the CDR3 is TGTGCCAGCAGCTTAGCGTACGGATACGAGCAGTACTTC.

This clonotype was counted once. The chain couples TRBV18 to TRBJ1-2; perhaps TRBD1 as D (6 bases). The V end lost 6 bases, the J end lost 8 bases, and 10 bases lay between the germline ends. There are 11 residues in the CDR3. Per the germline V gene, CDR1 is KGHSH and CDR2 is LQKENI. The CDR3 sequence is CASSEGVGYTF. CDR3 sequence (DNA): TGTGCCAGCTCCGAGGGGGTCGGCTACACCTTC.

This clonotype turned up a few times. This chain connects TRBV20-1 to TRBJ1-1, with D perhaps TRBD1 (5 bases). The ends were cut back, 5 bases at V and 4 bases at J, with 20 bases in the middle. The CDR3 is 15 amino acids. Germline lookup yields CDR1 DFQATT and CDR2 SNEGSKA (reference sequence). The CDR3 protein is CSALEAGVRGTEAFF. The CDR3 region has the DNA TGCAGTGCTCTGGAGGCGGGGGTGCGGGGCACTGAAGCTTTCTTT.

This clonotype was counted once. The V gene is TRBV20-1, the J gene TRBJ1-3, with D possibly TRBD1 on 6 matching bases. The germline gives CDR1 DFQATT, CDR2 SNEGSKA (reference sequence). V shed 4 bases and J shed 1 base, with 14 bases lying between them. The CDR3 contains 15 residues. CDR3 sequence (DNA): TGCAGTGCTAAGGGGGTTGAGGTATCTGGAAACACCATATATTTT. This encodes CSAKGVEVSGNTIYF.

This clonotype showed up many times. This rearrangement joins TRBV6-2 or TRBV6-3 to TRBJ1-1; 7 positions agree with TRBD1. Germline CDR1 MNHEY, CDR2 SVGEGT. The V and J ends lost 5 bases and 1 base, in that order; junction bases with no gene match: 7. The CDR3 has 15 amino acids. In DNA, the CDR3 is TGTGCCAGCAGTCCACAGGGGAAGGGGAACACTGAAGCTTTCTTT. This gives the protein CASSPQGKGNTEAFF.

In this sample, this clonotype turned up a few times. CDR3 protein: CSVESGTGSHGYTF. Here the CDR3 DNA reads TGCAGCGTTGAATCGGGGACAGGGTCTCATGGCTACACCTTC. The chain joins TRBV29-1 to TRBJ1-2; 9 bases align to TRBD1. The CDR3 sequence is 14 residues long. V lost 2 bases to trimming and J lost 6 bases; unmatched junction nucleotides: 7. Germline CDR1 reads SQVTM; CDR2 reads ANQGSEA. The full variable domain, with the rest looked up from reference TRBV29-1 and TRBJ1-2, is SAVISQKPSRDICQRGTSLTIQCQVDSQVTMMFWYRQQPGQSLTLIATANQGSEATYESGFVIDKFPISRPNLTFSTLTVSNMSPEDSSIYLCSVESGTGSHGYTFGSGTRLTVV.

This clonotype was recorded a few times. V gene TRBV12-3 or TRBV12-4 combines with J gene TRBJ2-7; 8 nucleotides line up with TRBD2. Losses at the gene ends were 5 bases for V and 0 bases for J; bases not matched to a gene: 9. The CDR3 covers 16 residues. For the CDR3, the DNA is TGTGCCAGCAGTCCCTACCCGACTAGCGACTCCTACGAGCAGTACTTC. Its protein is CASSPYPTSDSYEQYF.

This clonotype was observed a handful of times. The genes are TRBV6-2 or TRBV6-3 and TRBJ2-1, with D perhaps TRBD1 or TRBD2 (5 bases each). V was cut by 5 bases and J by 7 bases, with 12 bases left in between. The CDR3 has 13 amino acids. In germline, CDR1 is MNHEY, CDR2 SVGEGT. CDR3 in DNA: TGTGCCAGCAGTAGGGGACCCGAAAATGAGCAGTTCTTC. It specifies CASSRGPENEQFF.

This clonotype was observed a single time. This could be a read error, since a much larger clone is one nucleotide away. V is TRBV20-1 and J is TRBJ2-4, with 10 bases that match TRBD2. The CDR3 has 10 amino acids. Germline V CDR1 and CDR2: DFQATT, SNEGSKA (reference sequence). The CDR3 region is CRASGGIQYF. CDR3 nucleotide sequence: TGCAGGGCTAGCGGGGGCATTCAGTACTTC.

The chain couples TRBV13 to TRBJ1-1; possibly TRBD1 for D (5 bases). Trimming shortened V by 5 bases and J by 6 bases, and 19 bases separated the two germline ends. Germline CDR1 reads PRHDT; CDR2 reads FYEKMQ (reference sequence). The CDR3 has 15 residues. CDR3 nucleotide sequence: TGTGCCAGCAGCCCTGGGGGGTCTCGAAGGCCTGAAGCTTTCTTT. Protein sequence: CASSPGGSRRPEAFF.

In its sample, this clonotype was seen a few times. The J gene is TRBJ1-1, the V gene TRBV7-9, with D unclear. The germline CDR1 and CDR2 sequences are SEHNR and FQNEAQ (reference sequence). The CDR3 totals 14 residues. V gave up 0 bases and J gave up 1 base, with 6 bases separating them. Here the CDR3 reads CASSLAVGNTEAFF. The DNA for the CDR3 is TGTGCCAGCAGCTTAGCCGTAGGGAACACTGAAGCTTTCTTT. The entire variable domain, with the rest obtained from reference TRBV7-9 and TRBJ1-1, is as follows: DTGVSQNPRHKITKRGQNVTFRCDPISEHNRLYWYRQTLGQGPEFLTYFQNEAQLEKSRLLSDRFSAERPKGSFSTLEIQRTEQGDSAMYLCASSLAVGNTEAFFGQGTRLTVV.

On this clonotype itself: Possible read error: a much larger clone is one base away. This sequence joins TRBV9 and TRBJ2-1; D is undetermined. The CDR3 runs 15 residues. The germline V gene has CDR1 SGDLS and CDR2 YYNGEE. CDR3 nucleotide sequence: TGTGCCGGCAGCGTAGAAACCAGCTCCTACAATGAGCAGTTCTTC. Translation gives CAGSVETSSYNEQFF.

This clonotype was recorded a few times. The chain links TRBV20-1 to TRBJ2-3, with D perhaps TRBD2 (6 bases). The V gene lost 2 bases and the J gene lost 2 bases, with 8 bases spanning the gap. This CDR3 region has 13 residues. Looked up from germline, CDR1 is DFQATT and CDR2 is SNEGSKA (reference sequence). The CDR3 region is CSARTGDTDTQYF. The DNA of the CDR3 is TGCAGTGCTAGAACGGGGGACACAGATACGCAGTATTTT.

This rearrangement joins TRBV7-9 to TRBJ2-7, with 7 bases aligning to TRBD1. Losses at the gene ends were 1 base for V and 1 base for J; bases not matched to a gene: 4. Germline CDR1 is SEHNR and CDR2 is FQNEAQ (reference sequence). This CDR3 region has 15 residues. CDR3 DNA: TGTGCCAGCAGCTTAGGTCGACAGGGTTCCTACGAGCAGTACTTC. This codes for CASSLGRQGSYEQYF.

This clonotype has more than one count but fewer than ten. The chain has TRBV4-3 and TRBJ1-5; D unclear. The CDR3 runs 16 residues. V lost 0 bases, J lost 6 bases, and 15 bases lay in between. CDR1 and CDR2 (germline): LGHNA, YSLEER. The chain's CDR3 is CASSQDRAARSQPQHF. The CDR3 DNA follows: TGCGCCAGCAGCCAAGATCGGGCAGCTAGGAGTCAGCCCCAGCATTTT.

The V and J genes are TRBV14 and TRBJ1-1, with D unresolved. V lost 7 bases and J lost 1, with 7 bases in between. This CDR3 is built from 12 residues. Germline V lookup: CDR1 SGHDN, CDR2 FVKESK. This CDR3 is CASKDKNTEAFF. Written as DNA, the CDR3 is TGTGCCAGCAAGGATAAGAACACTGAAGCTTTCTTT.

The chain uses TRBV14 and TRBJ1-1; D is undetermined. CDR1 and CDR2 (germline): SGHDN, FVKESK. The V gene lost 1 base and the J gene lost 9 bases, with 6 bases spanning the gap. The CDR3 is 11 amino acids. In DNA form, the CDR3 reads TGTGCCAGCAGCCAAGGCAGGAAAGCTTTCTTT. It translates to CASSQGRKAFF.

This clonotype was counted between two and nine times. The chain has TRBV11-3 and TRBJ1-3; tentatively, D is TRBD1 (6 bases). Per the germline V gene, CDR1 is SGHNT and CDR2 is YENEEA. This CDR3 has 15 residues. Trimming took off 6 bases at V and 4 bases at J, with 16 bases between the two ends. CDR3 coding DNA: TGTGCCAGCAGACCTCTCCAGGGGCCCGGAAACACCATATATTTT. This codes for CASRPLQGPGNTIYF.

This clonotype was counted only a few times. The chain joins TRBV20-1 to TRBJ2-1; the D is unclear. CDR1 is DFQATT, CDR2 SNEGSKA, per germline (reference sequence). The length of the CDR3 is 12 residues. Trimming stripped 2 bases from V and 6 bases from J, with 8 bases between. In DNA form, the CDR3 reads TGCAGTGCTAGAAGGCCCGTCAATGAGCAGTTCTTC. Translation: CSARRPVNEQFF.

V usage is TRBV12-3 or TRBV12-4 and J usage is TRBJ2-2, with TRBD2 matching 12 bases. This CDR3 is 15 amino acids long. The J segment lost 5 bases and the V segment lost 6 bases, leaving 4 bases of the junction unmatched. CDR3 sequence: CASRDTSGGTGELFF. The DNA for the CDR3 is TGTGCCAGCAGAGATACTAGCGGGGGGACCGGGGAGCTGTTTTTT.

This clonotype has more than one count but fewer than ten. The V and J genes are TRBV6-1 and TRBJ1-1, with TRBD1 as a possible D gene (6 bases). The CDR3 has 16 amino acids. The V end was cut by 2 bases, the J end by 0 bases, with 13 bases between. The germline gives CDR1 MNHNS, CDR2 SASEGT. CDR3 amino acids: CASSEYEGQMNTEAFF. The CDR3 coding sequence is TGTGCCAGCAGTGAATATGAGGGACAAATGAACACTGAAGCTTTCTTT.

CDR3 loop: CSAITYLTVSNQPQHF. The CDR3 DNA reads TGCAGTGCTATAACCTATCTGACAGTTAGCAATCAGCCCCAGCATTTT. This rearrangement joins TRBV20-1 to TRBJ1-5; possible D gene TRBD1, 5 bases. The CDR3 has 16 residues. CDR1 and CDR2 (germline): DFQATT, SNEGSKA (reference sequence). Trimming pared 4 bases from V and 0 bases from J, leaving 16 bases between.